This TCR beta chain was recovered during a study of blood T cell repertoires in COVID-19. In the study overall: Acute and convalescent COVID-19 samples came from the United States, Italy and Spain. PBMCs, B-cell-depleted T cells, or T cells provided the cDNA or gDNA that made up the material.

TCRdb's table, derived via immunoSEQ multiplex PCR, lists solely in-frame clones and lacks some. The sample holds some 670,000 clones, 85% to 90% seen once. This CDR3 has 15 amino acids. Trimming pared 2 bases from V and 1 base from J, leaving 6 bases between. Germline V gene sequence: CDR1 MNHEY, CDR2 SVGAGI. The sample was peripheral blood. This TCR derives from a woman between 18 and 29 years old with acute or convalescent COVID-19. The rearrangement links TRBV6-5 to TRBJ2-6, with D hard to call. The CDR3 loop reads CASSYRVSGANVLTF. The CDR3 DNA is TGTGCCAGCAGTTACCGGGTATCTGGGGCCAACGTCCTGACTTTC.